The rows below give T cell receptor beta chains drawn from one sample of a study of response to subunit inactivated influenza vaccine. TCRdb recomputed calls from the RT-PCR reads with MiXCR, one row per CDR3 protein. The sample consists of about 160,000 distinct CDR3 sequences, around 9.9% of them appearing once. Source: non-naive T cells sorted from PBMCs, taken about 40 days after vaccination. These receptors came from a man between 50 and 59 years old who received an inactivated influenza vaccine. Each CDR3 is given with its conserved first and last residue. Fields, in order: clone size, V gene, D gene, J gene, CDR3 DNA, CDR3 protein. The D gene is left open where the match is weak. Clone size appears in some rows only: once, few, many, or a class for an expanded clone.

>many|TRBV10-3|.|TRBJ2-7
TGTGCCATCAGGAACCGACAGACGAGCTCCTACGAGCAGTACTTC
CAIRNRQTSSYEQYF
>few|TRBV4-2|.|TRBJ2-6
TGTGCCAGCAGCCAAGGGCCAGGGATAGGTGGGGCCAACGTCCTGACTTTC
CASSQGPGIGGANVLTF
>few|TRBV12-3/TRBV12-4|.|TRBJ2-1
TGTGCCAGCAGTTCCCGACGGATTGGAGAGTTCTTC
CASSSRRIGEFF
>many|TRBV6-5|.|TRBJ2-5
TGTGCCAGCAGTTACGGGGCAGAACTTTCCAAAGAGACCCAGTACTTC
CASSYGAELSKETQYF
>.|TRBV12-3/TRBV12-4|.|TRBJ2-2
TGTGCCAGCGATCGGGAAAACACCGGGGAGCTGTTTTTT
CASDRENTGELFF
>few|TRBV5-1|.|TRBJ2-1
TGCGCCAGCAGCTTGGAACGGCCCGGGTCTCCGTTCTTC
CASSLERPGSPFF
>few|TRBV12-3/TRBV12-4|TRBD2|TRBJ2-3
TGTGCCAGCAGTTCCGGCGGGAGGGCGGGAGATACGCAGTATTTT
CASSSGGRAGDTQYF
>.|TRBV6-5|TRBD2|TRBJ2-3
TGTGCCAGCAGCCTAAACCGACTAGCAGCTAGCACAGATACGCAGTATTTT
CASSLNRLAASTDTQYF
>many|TRBV7-2|TRBD1|TRBJ2-6
TGTGCCAGCAGCCTACAGGGGGCGCTCGCTGGGGCCAACGTCCTGACTTTC
CASSLQGALAGANVLTF
>.|TRBV5-1|.|TRBJ1-2
TGCGCCAGCAGCTCCAACCCCATGGCTAACTATGGCTACACCTTC
CASSSNPMANYGYTF
>.|TRBV11-2|.|TRBJ2-7
TGTGCCAGCAGCTCCTGGGACCGGCCTTCCTACGAGCAGTACTTC
CASSSWDRPSYEQYF
>.|TRBV5-1|.|TRBJ1-5
TGCGCCAGCAGTGTCAGGGCTAGCAATCAGCCCCAGCATTTT
CASSVRASNQPQHF
>.|TRBV20-1|TRBD1|TRBJ2-3
TGCAGTGCCCCTCTCGAGAGGGGGCCCAGCACAGATACGCAGTATTTT
CSAPLERGPSTDTQYF
>.|TRBV18|.|TRBJ2-7
TGTGCCAGCTCATCGCCGGGGCTCTTCTCCTACGAGCAGTACTTC
CASSSPGLFSYEQYF
>many|TRBV28|.|TRBJ1-2
TGTGCCAGCAGTTTTGACTATGGCTACACCTTC
CASSFDYGYTF
>.|TRBV20-1|TRBD2|TRBJ2-7
TGCAGTGCTAGCCCCGGGGCTAGCGGGGGGGCGTACGAGCAGTACTTC
CSASPGASGGAYEQYF
>few|TRBV5-1|TRBD1|TRBJ2-4
TGCGCCAGCAGCTTGGTAGGACAGGAGATAAACATTCAGTACTTC
CASSLVGQEINIQYF
>.|TRBV20-1|TRBD2|TRBJ2-1
TGCAGTGCTCTTAGCGGGAGCCCTCGTAATGAGCAGTTCTTC
CSALSGSPRNEQFF
>many|TRBV5-1|TRBD1|TRBJ1-6
TGCGCCAGCTCGGGACAGGGGTCCAATTCACCCCTCCACTTT
CASSGQGSNSPLHF
>few|TRBV7-6|.|TRBJ2-1
TGTGCCAGCAGCTTATCTCTGTCCCCCCTACTTGATGAGCAGTTCTTC
CASSLSLSPLLDEQFF
>many|TRBV11-2|TRBD2|TRBJ2-7
TGTGCCAGCAGCTTCGGCGGGAGTGGCGGCGAGCAGTACTTC
CASSFGGSGGEQYF
>many|TRBV28|TRBD1|TRBJ2-1
TGTGCCAGCAGTCGTTCTAGGACAGGTCGGTACAATGAGCAGTTCTTC
CASSRSRTGRYNEQFF
>many|TRBV2|.|TRBJ2-1
TGTGCCAGCAGGGACTACCAAAAACAGTTCTTC
CASRDYQKQFF
>few|TRBV10-3|TRBD1|TRBJ2-1
TGTGCCATCATGGAGCAGGGGGCGGTTAATGAGCAGTTCTTC
CAIMEQGAVNEQFF
>once|TRBV4-3|TRBD2|TRBJ2-1
TGCGCCAGCAGCCAAGTCCTAGGACTAGCGCGGAATGAGCAGTTCTTC
CASSQVLGLARNEQFF
>few|TRBV7-2|TRBD1|TRBJ2-1
TGTGCCAGCAGCAACAACAGGGGGTTACAATTGAGTGAGCAGTTCTTC
CASSNNRGLQLSEQFF
>.|TRBV4-3|.|TRBJ1-2
TGCGCCAGCAGCTACCAGGGCCACTATGGCTACACCTTC
CASSYQGHYGYTF